The 22 T cell receptor beta chains listed next were all sequenced from one sample in a study of T-cell reconstitution after alpha-beta-depleted transplantation in children. Unique molecular identifiers featured in how the TCRbeta library was prepared. TCRdb recomputed calls from the PCR reads with MiXCR, one row per CDR3 protein. The sample contains 250,000 or so distinct CDR3 sequences, 24% of which appear only once. The source material was PBMCs, mostly from graft donor cells, sampled 360 days after TCRalphabeta/CD19-depleted stem cell transplant. The source of these receptors is a female patient aged 2 to 10 who had a stem cell transplant for congenital amegakaryocytic thrombocytopenia, so the T cells may come from the graft donor.

The chain joins TRBV11-2 to TRBJ2-7, with 7 bases fitting TRBD2. The CDR3 has 15 residues. J was trimmed by 4 bases and V by 4 bases; bases with no gene match: 10. Germline loops: CDR1 SGHAT, CDR2 FQNNGV. This CDR3 is CASSSSSGIGYEQYF. CDR3 nucleotides: TGTGCCAGCAGCTCCTCTAGCGGCATCGGGTACGAGCAGTACTTC.

This clonotype is judged medium-sized. The junction does not match germline at one end; this may be a read error. The DNA of the CDR3 is TGTGCCAGCAGTCTAGATAACTACAATGAGCAGTTCTTC. Translated: CASSLDNYNEQFF. V usage is TRBV5-1 and J usage is TRBJ2-1; D is uncertain. Germline V lookup: CDR1 SGHRS, CDR2 YFSETQ. The CDR3 loop spans 13 amino acids.

The chain joins TRBV7-6 to TRBJ2-5, with 11 bases lining up with TRBD1. The germline V gene encodes CDR1 SGHVS and CDR2 FNYEAQ. This CDR3 is 18 amino acids long. V was clipped by 1 base and J by 2 bases; unmatched bases: 9. CDR3 sequence: CASSLVPFGTGGQETQYF. The CDR3 DNA is TGTGCCAGCAGCTTAGTCCCTTTTGGGACAGGGGGTCAAGAGACCCAGTACTTC.

Only a few counts were recorded for this clonotype. This chain uses TRBV20-1 with TRBJ2-5, with a weak D call TRBD2 (6 bases). The CDR3 is made up of 14 amino acids. The V gene's germline CDR1 is DFQATT and CDR2 SNEGSKA (reference sequence). Trimming left V 0 bases short and J 2 bases short, with 10 bases between. The chain's CDR3 is CSARDLAAQETQYF. In DNA form, the CDR3 reads TGCAGTGCTAGAGATTTAGCGGCGCAAGAGACCCAGTACTTC.

The CDR3 here is CASSSPFVVQYF. The CDR3 DNA is TGTGCCAGCAGCTCCCCCTTTGTGGTGCAGTACTTC. The chain joins TRBV7-2 to TRBJ2-7; D gene unclear. Germline CDR1 reads SGHTA; CDR2 reads FQGNSA. The CDR3 has 12 residues. The V end was cut by 4 bases, the J end by 9 bases, with 13 bases between. Full variable domain (remainder filled in from reference TRBV7-2 and TRBJ2-7): GAGVSQSPSNKVTEKGKDVELRCDPISGHTALYWYRQSLGQGLEFLIYFQGNSAPDKSGLPSDRFSAERTGGSVSTLTIQRTQQEDSAVYLCASSSPFVVQYFGPGTRLTVT.

CDR3 bases: TGCAGTCCAAGACCCACCAATGAGCAGTTCTTC. This sequence encodes CSPRPTNEQFF. V usage is TRBV20-1 and J usage is TRBJ2-1; no firm D call. In germline, CDR1 is DFQATT, CDR2 SNEGSKA (reference sequence). The CDR3 spans 11 residues. V gave up 8 bases and J gave up 6 bases, with 11 bases separating them.

This clonotype showed up many times. The J gene is TRBJ1-5, the V gene TRBV29-1, with TRBD1 identical over 9 bases. The CDR3 totals 15 residues. Germline V lookup: CDR1 SQVTM, CDR2 ANQGSEA. Trimming at V came to 4 bases and at J to 4 bases, leaving 8 bases not matched to a gene. In nucleotides, the CDR3 is TGCAGCGTTGCCGCTGGGACAGGGACTAATCAGCCCCAGCATTTT. Translating it yields CSVAAGTGTNQPQHF.

This sequence joins TRBV12-3 or TRBV12-4 and TRBJ1-2; 10 bases are shared with TRBD1. Trimming took 5 bases from V and 8 from J; bases not matched to a gene: 11. This CDR3 is built from 15 residues. The CDR3 region is CASSPQTGGAGGYTF. CDR3 sequence (DNA): TGTGCCAGCAGTCCGCAGACAGGGGGCGCGGGGGGCTACACCTTC.

This clonotype was observed a handful of times. The J gene is TRBJ1-1, the V gene TRBV29-1; 9 bases match TRBD1. Germline CDR1 is SQVTM and CDR2 is ANQGSEA. V was clipped by 1 base and J by 6 bases; unmatched bases: 0. The CDR3 length is 12 residues. CDR3 nucleotides: TGCAGCGTTGAAGGGACAGGGGCTGAAGCTTTCTTT. Translating it yields CSVEGTGAEAFF.

V usage is TRBV20-1 and J usage is TRBJ2-3; 12 bases agree with TRBD2. CDR1 and CDR2 from the germline V gene are DFQATT and SNEGSKA (reference sequence). J lost 5 bases, V lost 6 bases, and 9 bases had no gene match. The CDR3 consists of 15 residues. CDR3 in amino acids: CSAPPLAGGRDTQYF. The CDR3 DNA is TGCAGTGCCCCTCCTCTAGCGGGGGGGCGAGATACGCAGTATTTT.

The rearrangement links TRBV3-1 to TRBJ2-1; 7 nucleotides align to TRBD2. This CDR3 has 19 amino acids. The junction had 15 bases not matched to a gene; V was cut back by 0 bases and J by 4 bases. Germline CDR1 is LGHDT and CDR2 is YNNKEL (reference sequence). The CDR3 DNA is TGTGCCAGCAGCCAAGAGGGGAAACTACTAGCGATCCCATACAATGAGCAGTTCTTC. It specifies CASSQEGKLLAIPYNEQFF.

The chain employs TRBV12-3 or TRBV12-4 and TRBJ2-2, with a tentative D call TRBD2 (5 bases). This CDR3 is 17 amino acids long. V was shortened by 11 bases and J by 2 bases, with 24 bases between the two germline ends. DNA for the CDR3: TGTGCCTTCAGTTTAATGGGCAGCGGATTTAACACCGGGGAGCTGTTTTTT. Its protein is CAFSLMGSGFNTGELFF.

This clonotype came up a few times. This chain uses TRBV7-9 with TRBJ1-5; no clear D. CDR3 length: 13 residues. Germline CDR1 and CDR2: SEHNR and FQNEAQ (reference sequence). V lost 5 bases and J lost 4, with 9 bases in between. DNA for the CDR3: TGTGCCAGCAGCGTATCTGGGAATCAGCCCCAGCATTTT. Translation gives CASSVSGNQPQHF.

There are a few counts of this clonotype. The J gene is TRBJ1-1, the V gene TRBV30; D unresolved. Trimming took 3 bases from V and 1 from J, leaving 12 bases between them. This CDR3 region has 14 residues. Germline lookup yields CDR1 GTSNPN and CDR2 SVGIG (reference sequence). CDR3 in DNA: TGTGCCTGGAGGAACACCCATCGGAACACTGAAGCTTTCTTT. Translated, it gives CAWRNTHRNTEAFF. Filled out from reference TRBV30 and TRBJ1-1, the complete variable domain reads SQTIHQWPATLVQPVGSPLSLECTVEGTSNPNLYWYRQAAGRGLQLLFYSVGIGQISSEVPQNLSASRPQDRQFILSSKKLLLSDSGFYLCAWRNTHRNTEAFFGQGTRLTVV.

The V and J genes are TRBV29-1 and TRBJ1-1; 7 bases are a match to TRBD1. The germline CDR1 and CDR2 sequences are SQVTM and ANQGSEA. CDR3 length equals 14 residues. Unmatched junction bases numbered 9, after V lost 6 bases and J lost 2 bases. CDR3 nucleotides: TGCAGCGTACAAGGGCGGGACAGTAACACTGAAGCTTTCTTT. Its protein is CSVQGRDSNTEAFF.

This clonotype has a count of ten or more. At one boundary the junction diverges from the germline segment, which might be a read error. The chain joins TRBV5-1 to TRBJ2-7; maybe TRBD2 (5 bases). The CDR3 consists of 13 residues. CDR1 and CDR2 from the germline V gene are SGHRS and YFSETQ. In nucleotides, the CDR3 is TGCGCCAGCAGATTGGGAGTTTCCTACGAGCAGTACTTC. It codes for CASRLGVSYEQYF.

This clonotype was recorded only once. This chain connects TRBV5-1 to TRBJ2-7; D uncertain. Trimming removed 0 bases at V and 6 bases at J, with 16 bases between. This CDR3 has 15 residues. Looked up from germline, CDR1 is SGHRS and CDR2 is YFSETQ. The CDR3 loop reads CASSLGGSGLIEQYF. Written as DNA, the CDR3 is TGCGCCAGCAGCTTGGGAGGTTCAGGTTTGATCGAGCAGTACTTC.

The chain couples TRBV20-1 to TRBJ2-1; D not certain. This CDR3 has 11 residues. The V gene's germline CDR1 is DFQATT and CDR2 SNEGSKA (reference sequence). V lost 6 bases, J lost 7 bases, and 10 bases lay in between. CDR3 DNA sequence: TGCAGTGCCACTTATAGGAATGAGCAGTTCTTC. The encoded protein is CSATYRNEQFF.

Ten or more counts support this clonotype. The CDR3: CASSQTTVSNTEAFF. In DNA form, the CDR3 reads TGCGCCAGCAGCCAAACGACAGTGTCGAACACTGAAGCTTTCTTT. This chain links TRBV4-1 with TRBJ1-1, with TRBD1 as a possible D gene (5 bases). Germline assignment: CDR1 MGHRA and CDR2 YSYEKL. V was shortened by 2 bases and J by 1 base, with 11 bases between the two germline ends. The CDR3 contains 15 residues.

The rearrangement uses TRBV10-1 and TRBJ2-7; the D is unclear. V lost 10 bases and J lost 4, with 17 bases in between. Germline loops: CDR1 WNHNN, CDR2 SYGVQD (reference sequence). The CDR3 loop spans 13 amino acids. The CDR3 loop is CATPKRAPYEQYF. The CDR3 DNA sequence: TGCGCCACCCCTAAAAGAGCCCCTTACGAGCAGTACTTC.

This clonotype was observed a few times. The chain recombines TRBV5-1 with TRBJ2-1; the D gene is possibly TRBD2 (6 bases). Per the germline V gene, CDR1 is SGHRS and CDR2 is YFSETQ. V was trimmed by 0 bases and J by 4 bases, leaving 20 bases between them. CDR3 length: 18 residues. CDR3 loop: CASSLGLVGWGTYNEQFF. CDR3 in DNA: TGCGCCAGCAGCTTGGGACTAGTCGGCTGGGGTACGTACAATGAGCAGTTCTTC.

The chain joins TRBV28 to TRBJ2-3, with TRBD2 identical over 7 bases. V trimming: 6 bases; J trimming: 2 bases; junction bases outside the gene matches: 5. This CDR3 has 14 amino acids. Germline V lookup: CDR1 MDHEN, CDR2 SYDVKM. CDR3 nucleotides: TGTGCCAGCAGGGGAGCGGGGAACACAGATACGCAGTATTTT. Its translation: CASRGAGNTDTQYF. Filled out from reference TRBV28 and TRBJ2-3, the complete variable domain reads DVKVTQSSRYLVKRTGEKVFLECVQDMDHENMFWYRQDPGLGLRLIYFSYDVKMKEKGDIPEGYSVSREKKERFSLILESASTNQTSMYLCASRGAGNTDTQYFGPGTRLTVL.